The rows below give T cell receptor beta chains drawn from one sample of a study of T cell repertoires in cytomegalovirus infection. A single record per CDR3 protein comes from TCRdb applying MiXCR to the reads. The sample lists some 600,000 distinct CDR3 sequences; 24% were seen once. Input material: CD8+ T cells from PBMCs. Receptors originate from a human donor in good health (CMV status not recorded). Some clones in this sample may be carry-over from other donors' samples. Both conserved end residues are trimmed from each CDR3. A D gene is named only where the DNA matches it firmly. Clone size, where shown, is once, few, many, or a class for clones that have expanded.

abundance	d_gene	v_gene	CDR3aa
few	TRBD1	TRBV28	ASSSTIQGYNEQF
many	TRBD1	TRBV7-8	ASSLASGGFTDTQY
.	.	TRBV25-1	ATFSYGYT
.	.	TRBV6-5	ASSYSPGRGYEQY
many	TRBD1	TRBV7-8	ASSRADDRGQPNTGELF
many	TRBD1	TRBV14	ASSSGTEPTYEQY
few	TRBD1	TRBV19	ASTQGRSNQPQH
.	.	TRBV20-1	SALLVGEQF
.	.	TRBV28	ASSVVEPSYNEQF
.	TRBD1	TRBV25-1	ASSGTGRRTDTQY
.	.	TRBV20-1	SARDSGRGGLNTEAF
.	.	TRBV29-1	SARLDYGYT
.	.	TRBV9	ASSPSSSSSKGTGELF
few	.	TRBV6-2/TRBV6-3	ASSPVYSIVPGANVLT
many	.	TRBV12-3/TRBV12-4	ASSLGRVPSYGYT
.	TRBD2	TRBV7-4	ASSSTPGLAYNEQF
many	.	TRBV7-2	ASSLESQGLYEQY
few	TRBD1	TRBV7-9	ASSPGDRGTEAF
few	TRBD2	TRBV2	ASSEAERDYAYEQY
few	TRBD1	TRBV7-9	ASSLKGQPPYGYT
few	.	TRBV20-1	SAPGVYGYT
.	.	TRBV7-9	TSSLDGYEQY
few	.	TRBV10-3	AISEGVHGYT
few	.	TRBV7-9	ASSLDMYEQY
few	TRBD1	TRBV13	ASSPRGTGPSGVT
.	.	TRBV5-1	ASSFFTTTSGETQY
few	.	TRBV25-1	ASAPGQGGNEQF
.	TRBD2	TRBV29-1	SGGGLTYNEQF
.	TRBD1	TRBV28	ASNQGADTQY
few	TRBD1	TRBV2	ASSDVTGGPYNEQF
.	.	TRBV5-5	ASSQQTGPLTGEKLF
many	.	TRBV6-2/TRBV6-3	ASSYSKNEQF
once	.	TRBV15	ATSRVPGGATGRAGELF
.	TRBD1	TRBV28	ASSPTGGRGYGYT
few	.	TRBV12-3/TRBV12-4	ASLDRYTGELF
few	TRBD1	TRBV11-1	ASSLPGQRTGELF
.	.	TRBV19	ASSIDQSTEAF
.	.	TRBV27	ASSLTAETDTQY
.	TRBD2	TRBV14	ASSDGLAGPVD
many	.	TRBV7-8	ASSEGRETQY
.	TRBD1	TRBV5-6	ASSFGQGAREAF
.	TRBD1	TRBV7-6	ASSGRQGAYTEAF
many	.	TRBV7-7	ASSPDGVTDTQY
many	.	TRBV6-5	ASSYSDRYEQY
few	.	TRBV29-1	SVEWGTLGAKYGYT
.	.	TRBV29-1	SALITNYGYT
.	.	TRBV13	ASSITGSPLH
few	TRBD2	TRBV25-1	ASSALGLAEKNNEQF
.	.	TRBV28	ASCRDKYQETQY
.	.	TRBV20-1	SARDKAETGLPYNSPLH
.	TRBD2	TRBV4-3	ASSQDRGTSQETQY
.	.	TRBV28	VSSLDSRVYTGELF
.	.	TRBV6-2/TRBV6-3	ASSRRPVGGQPQH
.	.	TRBV12-5	ASGYDTSSYNEQF